One sample yielded the 21 T cell receptor beta chains listed below, sequenced in a study of human thymus T cells. The method was immunoSEQ multiplex PCR; TCRdb's version includes in-frame clones alone and lacks a portion of them. The sample gives more than 45,000 clones, around 94% of which show up once; over 5% is in the top ten. What was sequenced was blood. The receptors were gathered from a boy under three years old with a congenital heart defect but otherwise immunologically healthy.

The genes are TRBV4-1 and TRBJ2-5, with 11 nucleotides matching TRBD2. This CDR3 region has 17 residues. Germline V gene lookup returns CDR1 MGHRA and CDR2 YSYEKL. The trim removed 1 base at V and 4 bases at J, leaving 8 bases unmatched. This CDR3 is CASSQALAGGLRETQYF. DNA for the CDR3: TGCGCCAGCAGCCAAGCCCTAGCGGGGGGTCTGAGAGAGACCCAGTACTTC.

The CDR3 DNA is TGTGCCAGCAGTGTAAAACTCGGGGATCAGCCCCAGCATTTT. It encodes CASSVKLGDQPQHF. The J gene is TRBJ1-5, the V gene TRBV6-1; D remains ambiguous. The CDR3 has 14 amino acids. Trimming took off 4 bases at V and 5 bases at J, with 12 bases between the two ends. CDR1 and CDR2 (germline): MNHNS, SASEGT.

The rearrangement joins TRBV19 to TRBJ2-7; 12 bases map to TRBD2. Per the germline V gene, CDR1 is LNHDA and CDR2 is SQIVND (reference sequence). The J segment lost 5 bases and the V segment lost 1 base, leaving 3 bases of the junction unmatched. This CDR3 region has 15 residues. CDR3: CASSIATSGSHEQYF. The CDR3 nucleotides are TGTGCCAGTAGTATAGCGACTAGCGGGAGCCACGAGCAGTACTTC.

The chain is built from TRBV7-9 and TRBJ2-4, with 7 bases aligning to TRBD1. The CDR3 is 16 amino acids. The junction had 9 bases not matched to a gene; V was cut back by 5 bases and J by 2 bases. CDR1 is SEHNR and CDR2 is FQNEAQ in the germline V gene (reference sequence). This chain's CDR3 is CASSHGQEGPKNIQYF. As DNA, the CDR3 is TGTGCCAGCAGCCACGGACAGGAAGGCCCCAAAAACATTCAGTACTTC.

The V call is TRBV23-1, the J call TRBJ2-5; the match to TRBD1 covers 7 bases. TRBV23-1 is flagged as an ORF with uncertain function. Trimming cost V 7 bases and J 3 bases; bases outside gene matches: 8. The CDR3 runs to 14 residues. This CDR3 is CASNPTGPKETQYF. Written as DNA, the CDR3 is TGCGCCAGCAACCCGACAGGGCCTAAAGAGACCCAGTACTTC.

The chain carries TRBV7-9 and TRBJ2-5; 15 nucleotides match TRBD2. Trimming cost V 4 bases and J 3 bases; bases outside gene matches: 0. The CDR3 length is 15 residues. Germline V lookup: CDR1 SEHNR, CDR2 FQNEAQ (reference sequence). The CDR3: CASSWTSGGEETQYF. The CDR3 coding sequence is TGTGCCAGCAGCTGGACTAGCGGGGGGGAAGAGACCCAGTACTTC.

The chain couples TRBV19 to TRBJ2-7; 12 positions match TRBD2. Germline CDR1 reads LNHDA; CDR2 reads SQIVND (reference sequence). Unmatched junction bases numbered 8, after V lost 6 bases and J lost 2 bases. CDR3 length: 16 amino acids. Here the CDR3 reads CASRTTSGGETYEQYF. CDR3 coding DNA: TGTGCCAGTAGAACGACTAGCGGGGGCGAAACCTACGAGCAGTACTTC.

The chain is built from TRBV11-3 and TRBJ2-3; D might be TRBD2 (6 bases). Per the germline V gene, CDR1 is SGHNT and CDR2 is YENEEA. V dropped 1 base and J dropped 3 bases, with 8 bases sitting between them. The CDR3 is 14 amino acids. The CDR3 reads CASSLAGDTDTQYF. CDR3 coding DNA: TGTGCCAGCAGCTTAGCGGGGGATACAGATACGCAGTATTTT.

This clone was seen a single time. V usage is TRBV7-2 and J usage is TRBJ1-2; D is uncertain. Germline CDR1 and CDR2: SGHTA and FQGNSA. The V gene lost 5 bases and the J gene lost 0 bases, with 10 bases spanning the gap. The CDR3 runs to 14 residues. This CDR3 reads CASSLQRPNYGYTF. CDR3 coding DNA: TGTGCCAGCAGCCTACAGAGACCTAACTATGGCTACACCTTC.

This clone was counted a single time. The V call is TRBV10-1, the J call TRBJ2-5; the D is unclear. V lost 2 bases and J lost 4, with 20 bases in between. The V gene's germline CDR1 is WNHNN and CDR2 SYGVQD (reference sequence). The CDR3 is 17 residues long. The CDR3, as DNA: TGCGCCAGCAGTGAGGTCCTAGGCTTGGCTTTCTTAGAGACCCAGTACTTC. It translates to CASSEVLGLAFLETQYF.

The DNA for the CDR3 is TGTGCCAGTAGTTCCGCCGGGACAGGGGGGTCATACGAGCAGTACTTC. It encodes CASSSAGTGGSYEQYF. The rearrangement joins TRBV19 to TRBJ2-7; 11 bases agree with TRBD1. Germline CDR1 reads LNHDA; CDR2 reads SQIVND (reference sequence). With V trimmed by 5 bases and J by 4 bases, 10 bases remained unmatched. CDR3 size: 16 residues.

The chain recombines TRBV18 with TRBJ1-1; no definite D call. This CDR3 is built from 17 residues. The germline V gene has CDR1 KGHSH and CDR2 LQKENI. Trimming left V 2 bases short and J 1 base short, with 17 bases between. CDR3 nucleotide sequence: TGTGCCAGCTCACCAGGCCGGATCACTACGGGGAACACTGAAGCTTTCTTT. Translation: CASSPGRITTGNTEAFF.

This clone was picked up one time. This chain links TRBV6-6 with TRBJ2-7; D not certain. CDR3 size: 14 residues. Trimming removed 1 base from V and 3 bases from J, with 10 bases in between. Per germline, CDR1 MNHNY and CDR2 SVGAGI (reference sequence). The CDR3 protein is CASSYLPRNYEQYF. The CDR3 DNA sequence: TGTGCCAGCAGTTACTTGCCGAGAAACTACGAGCAGTACTTC.

The chain joins TRBV11-3 to TRBJ2-4, with D uncertain. The germline gives CDR1 SGHNT, CDR2 YENEEA. This CDR3 is built from 12 residues. Trimming cost V 1 base and J 5 bases, with 3 bases left between them. The CDR3 bases are TGTGCCAGCAGCTTAGGGGAAAACATTCAGTACTTC. It specifies CASSLGENIQYF.

The chain links TRBV6-6 to TRBJ1-1; no clear D gene. CDR3 size: 16 residues. CDR1 is MNHNY, CDR2 SVGAGI, per germline (reference sequence). Trimming stripped 0 bases from V and 0 bases from J, with 11 bases between. The CDR3 spells CASSYSGNSLNTEAFF. DNA for the CDR3: TGTGCCAGCAGTTACTCGGGGAACAGCCTGAACACTGAAGCTTTCTTT.

In DNA form, the CDR3 reads TGTGCCAGTCGGTTGGACAGGGCGGGCGGCGAGCAGTACTTC. Translating gives CASRLDRAGGEQYF. The chain has TRBV19 and TRBJ2-7; 8 bases fit TRBD1. The germline V gene has CDR1 LNHDA and CDR2 SQIVND (reference sequence). V shed 8 bases and J 6 bases; nucleotides not matched to a gene: 12. The CDR3 runs to 14 residues. The full variable domain, its missing parts supplied by reference TRBV19 and TRBJ2-7, is DGGITQSPKYLFRKEGQNVTLSCEQNLNHDAMYWYRQDPGQGLRLIYYSQIVNDFQKGDIAEGYSVSREKKESFPLTVTSAQKNPTAFYLCASRLDRAGGEQYFGPGTRLTVT.

The chain is built from TRBV5-1 and TRBJ2-7; D is perhaps TRBD1 (5 bases). In germline, CDR1 is SGHRS, CDR2 YFSETQ. CDR3 length equals 12 residues. V lost 2 bases and J lost 3, with 6 bases in between. As DNA, the CDR3 is TGCGCCAGCAGCTTTGGACACTACGAGCAGTACTTC. Protein: CASSFGHYEQYF.

The rearrangement uses TRBV10-2 and TRBJ2-3; no clear D gene. In germline, CDR1 is WSHSY, CDR2 SAAADI. CDR3 length: 18 amino acids. V lost 2 bases and J lost 0, with 18 bases in between. The chain's CDR3 is CASSEPYPDRISTDTQYF. CDR3 sequence (DNA): TGCGCCAGCAGTGAGCCCTACCCCGACCGAATCAGCACAGATACGCAGTATTTT.

On this clone itself: One end of the junction does not line up with germline, which may come from a read error. V and J are TRBV7-7 and TRBJ2-7; 10 positions match TRBD1. The CDR3 length is 15 residues. The V gene's germline CDR1 is SSHAT and CDR2 FNYEAQ (reference sequence). DNA for the CDR3: TGTGCTAGCAGCTTAGACGGGACAGGGGACTACGAGCAGTACTTC. Translation: CASSLDGTGDYEQYF.

CDR3 sequence reads: CASSQVGLADYNEQFF. In nucleotides, the CDR3 is TGCGCCAGCAGCCAAGTTGGACTAGCGGACTACAATGAGCAGTTCTTC. The rearrangement joins TRBV4-1 to TRBJ2-1; 10 bases map to TRBD2. The ends lost 1 base at V and 3 bases at J; junction bases unmatched: 3. Germline V CDR1 and CDR2: MGHRA, YSYEKL. The CDR3 has 16 amino acids.

V is TRBV6-5 and J is TRBJ2-7, with 11 bases matching TRBD2. The length of the CDR3 is 14 residues. V lost 2 bases and J lost 5; bases outside the gene matches: 2. Germline values: CDR1 MNHEY, CDR2 SVGAGI. CDR3 DNA sequence: TGTGCCAGCAGTTACCTAGCGGGGGGCGACGAGCAGTACTTC. It specifies CASSYLAGGDEQYF.